This T cell receptor beta chain is from a study of T cell repertoires in cytomegalovirus infection. Study-wide context: HLA-C-restricted CMV epitopes, recently identified, and well-studied HLA-B-restricted ones were used by the study. Carrying CMV and the relevant HLA type showed in public TCR beta signatures. Study-level points and caveats: Ex vivo responses were dominated by HLA-C-restricted CMV-specific TCR beta clonotypes. Totalled public TCR beta family frequency picked out people who carried CMV plus the relevant HLA.

This clonotype was seen a handful of times. What it recognizes is unknown. CDR1 and CDR2 (germline): SQVTM, ANQGSEA. The CDR3 has 15 residues. V dropped 7 bases and J dropped 4; count of bases not matched to a gene: 14. A single record per CDR3 protein comes from TCRdb applying MiXCR to the reads. The table has around 750,000 distinct CDR3 sequences, less than 35% seen once; the top ten hold under 15%. The input for sequencing was cultured CD8+ T cells from PBMCs, taken from culture after CMV antigen stimulation. The clonotype comes from a human donor in good health (CMV status not recorded). Some clones in this sample may be carry-over from other donors' samples. The rearrangement links TRBV29-1 to TRBJ1-2; 8 nucleotides align to TRBD1. The CDR3 sequence is CSGWTGRSTLYGYTF. The CDR3 nucleotides are TGCAGCGGGTGGACAGGGCGCTCAACCCTCTATGGCTACACCTTC.